These 20 T cell receptor beta chains originate from one sample sequenced in a study of cytomegalovirus exposure and HLA in healthy donors. Primers included in the PCR were 60 Vbeta and 13 Jbeta primers. Some clones are missing from TCRdb's copy, which holds only in-frame ones; the method was immunoSEQ multiplex PCR. Of 100,000 or so clones in the sample, 65% to 80% were seen once. The sample taken for sequencing was PBMCs. Receptors were obtained from a man aged 35 to 55 in good health and CMV-seropositive.

The count of this clone is one. This sequence joins TRBV5-1 and TRBJ1-1; TRBD1 matches 7 bases. After removal of 0 bases from V and 6 bases from J, the junction contained 5 bases not matched to a gene. This CDR3 is 14 amino acids long. Per the germline V gene, CDR1 is SGHRS and CDR2 is YFSETQ. The CDR3 sequence: CASSLVLQGPEAFF. The CDR3, as DNA: TGCGCCAGCAGCTTGGTTTTACAGGGGCCTGAAGCTTTCTTT.

The chain links TRBV7-6 to TRBJ1-2; 11 nucleotides agree with TRBD1. Trimming took 5 bases from V and 8 from J; bases not matched to a gene: 10. Looked up from germline, CDR1 is SGHVS and CDR2 is FNYEAQ. CDR3 length equals 15 residues. The CDR3 sequence: CASSQNPGQGGGYTF. The CDR3 nucleotides are TGTGCCAGCAGCCAGAACCCGGGACAGGGGGGGGGCTACACCTTC.

This chain connects TRBV6-1 to TRBJ1-6; D may be TRBD1 (5 bases). This CDR3 region has 16 residues. Germline V lookup: CDR1 MNHNS, CDR2 SASEGT. Between the trimmed V and J ends, which lost 2 bases and 0 bases, there was a span of 8 bases. CDR3 in DNA: TGTGCCAGCAGTGAATTGGGGGGCTCCTATAATTCACCCCTCCACTTT. Protein product: CASSELGGSYNSPLHF.

The gene calls are TRBV27 and TRBJ2-5; D not resolved. V gave up 6 bases and J gave up 7 bases, with 15 bases separating them. This CDR3 has 13 amino acids. The germline gives CDR1 MNHEY, CDR2 SMNVEV (reference sequence). The CDR3 reads CASSTTPPGTQYF. The CDR3 nucleotides read TGTGCCAGCAGCACCACTCCCCCGGGGACCCAGTACTTC.

V usage is TRBV25-1 and J usage is TRBJ2-7; a possible D gene is TRBD1 (5 bases). Deletions cut 6 bases from V and 8 bases from J, with 23 bases between. From germline, CDR1 is MGHDK and CDR2 SYGVNS. This CDR3 spans 15 amino acids. DNA for the CDR3: TGTGCCAGCAGCAATACGGCCCAGGGTGCGATCCAGCAGTACTTC. This encodes CASSNTAQGAIQQYF.

The chain couples TRBV2 to TRBJ1-3, with D tentatively TRBD1 (5 bases). Germline values: CDR1 SNHLY, CDR2 FYNNEI. V lost 6 bases and J 3 bases, leaving 12 bases between the germline ends. There are 14 residues in the CDR3. CDR3 nucleotide sequence: TGTGCCAGCAGGCAGGGATCCGTTGGAAACACCATATATTTT. This encodes CASRQGSVGNTIYF.

This clone was seen more than once but under ten times. The chain is built from TRBV19 and TRBJ1-2; the D is unclear. V was pared by 3 bases and J by 8 bases, with 16 bases between. The CDR3 runs to 14 residues. Germline assignment: CDR1 LNHDA and CDR2 SQIVND (reference sequence). The CDR3 region has the DNA TGTGCCAGTAGTATGGTGTCAGGCCTACGAGGCTACACCTTC. Protein sequence: CASSMVSGLRGYTF.

There are a few counts of this clone. The chain employs TRBV28 and TRBJ1-4, with 7 positions matching TRBD1. Germline V lookup: CDR1 MDHEN, CDR2 SYDVKM. Trimming at V came to 6 bases and at J to 5 bases, leaving 6 bases not matched to a gene. CDR3 length: 14 amino acids. The CDR3 loop is CASSPGQANEKLFF. CDR3 nucleotides: TGTGCCAGCAGCCCAGGACAGGCAAATGAAAAACTGTTTTTT.

The genes are TRBV6-5 and TRBJ2-7; TRBD1 matches at 10 bases. The CDR3 covers 16 residues. CDR1 MNHEY and CDR2 SVGAGI come from the germline V gene. The ends lost 2 bases at V and 3 bases at J; junction bases unmatched: 7. The CDR3 loop is CASSYNRRTGGYEQYF. The CDR3 bases are TGTGCCAGCAGTTACAACCGCCGGACAGGGGGCTACGAGCAGTACTTC.

The rearrangement links TRBV27 to TRBJ1-6; D possibly corresponds to TRBD1 (6 bases). V was clipped by 5 bases and J by 8 bases, with 22 bases between them. The germline CDR1 and CDR2 sequences are MNHEY and SMNVEV (reference sequence). This CDR3 spans 17 amino acids. This CDR3 reads CASSLTSRQVEDSPLHF. The CDR3, as DNA: TGTGCCAGCAGTCTAACTTCGAGACAGGTGGAGGATTCACCCCTCCACTTT.

The V and J genes are TRBV7-9 and TRBJ2-6; D gene ambiguous. Trimming pared 9 bases from V and 0 bases from J, leaving 3 bases between. CDR1 is SEHNR and CDR2 is FQNEAQ in the germline V gene (reference sequence). The length of the CDR3 is 12 residues. This chain's CDR3 is CASRSGANVLTF. CDR3 bases: TGTGCCAGTCGCTCTGGGGCCAACGTCCTGACTTTC.

The rearrangement uses TRBV7-2 and TRBJ2-5, with D possibly matching TRBD1 (5 bases). Trimming left V 7 bases short and J 5 bases short, with 8 bases between. The CDR3 sequence is 11 residues long. The germline CDR1 and CDR2 sequences are SGHTA and FQGNSA. DNA of the CDR3: TGTGCCAGCATTCAGGGTGAGACCCAGTACTTC. Amino acids: CASIQGETQYF.

CDR3 amino acids: CASSVEQLSGNTIYF. CDR3 nucleotide sequence: TGTGCCAGCAGCGTAGAGCAACTCTCTGGAAACACCATATATTTT. V gene TRBV9 combines with J gene TRBJ1-3; D remains unclear. Germline V lookup: CDR1 SGDLS, CDR2 YYNGEE. CDR3 size: 15 residues. V was cut by 0 bases and J by 0 bases, with 7 bases left in between.

This clone was observed a few times. The CDR3 nucleotides read TGTGCCAGCTCGATGGACAGACAAGAGACCCAGTACTTC. This gives the protein CASSMDRQETQYF. This chain uses TRBV18 with TRBJ2-5; TRBD1 is a possible D gene (6 bases). CDR3 length: 13 amino acids. With 6 bases removed from V and 2 bases from J, the gap between germline ends came to 10 bases. CDR1 KGHSH and CDR2 LQKENI come from the germline V gene.

This clone was detected a few times. The chain recombines TRBV7-3 with TRBJ1-6, with 8 bases that match TRBD1. V shed 5 bases and J 10 bases; nucleotides not matched to a gene: 4. The CDR3 spans 13 residues. CDR1 and CDR2 from the germline V gene are SGHTA and FQGTGA. The CDR3 nucleotides are TGTGCCAGCAGCCCAGGGGGCGGGTCACCCCTCCACTTT. Translating gives CASSPGGGSPLHF.

Notes on this clone: As the CDR3 is not closed by the conserved phenylalanine or tryptophan, this likely results from a read error. No DNA is shown, since the ends of the CDR3 on it are uncertain; the CDR3 is the one TCRdb lists. V is TRBV20-1 and J is TRBJ2-7; TRBD2 is taken as the D call from the table, unchecked against the DNA. The CDR3 has 11 residues if both end residues are counted. CDR1 is DFQATT, CDR2 SNEGSKA, per germline (reference sequence). Here the CDR3 reads CSAQTGAGGVP.

The chain uses TRBV28 and TRBJ2-4; 10 bases are a match to TRBD1. The germline V gene has CDR1 MDHEN and CDR2 SYDVKM. Trimming removed 3 bases from V and 9 bases from J; junction bases left unmatched: 11. This CDR3 is 16 amino acids long. The DNA for the CDR3 is TGTGCCAGCAGTTTGGGGACAGGGGCAGCGTCGGGCATTCAGTACTTC. It specifies CASSLGTGAASGIQYF.

The chain combines TRBV6-6 with TRBJ2-3, with D possibly being TRBD1 (6 bases). Germline V gene sequence: CDR1 MNHNY, CDR2 SVGAGI (reference sequence). The CDR3 runs 15 residues. Trimming shortened V by 7 bases and J by 0 bases, and 14 bases separated the two germline ends. The CDR3, as DNA: TGTGCCAGCATGGTGGGGCAGGGGAGCACAGATACGCAGTATTTT. It specifies CASMVGQGSTDTQYF.

This clone was seen just once. V is TRBV4-1 and J is TRBJ2-5; 8 bases align to TRBD1. V lost 4 bases to trimming and J lost 1 base; unmatched junction nucleotides: 5. CDR1 is MGHRA and CDR2 is YSYEKL in the germline V gene. This CDR3 has 15 residues. Written as DNA, the CDR3 is TGCGCCAGCAGCCCCTTGGACAGGGCCCAAGAGACCCAGTACTTC. Translation gives CASSPLDRAQETQYF.

The V call is TRBV6-5, the J call TRBJ2-1; TRBD1 might be the D (6 bases). CDR3 length equals 15 residues. V lost 6 bases, J lost 7 bases, and 19 bases lay in between. Germline CDR1 reads MNHEY; CDR2 reads SVGAGI. CDR3 residues: CASRAWETQGNEQFF. The CDR3 nucleotides read TGTGCCAGCAGAGCCTGGGAGACCCAGGGGAATGAGCAGTTCTTC.